The T cell receptor (beta chain) described here comes from a study of T cell responses to AZD1222 COVID-19 vaccine. Study-level points and caveats: The peak T cell response came first, and repertoires were sampled only after it. Spike as a whole was targeted by vaccine-associated CD4 TCRs, dominant at 160-218 and 743-854. Recipients of AZD1222 seropositive at baseline numbered only 5 or 6.

On this clone: Its specificity is unknown.

The V and J ends lost 2 bases and 6 bases, in that order; junction bases with no gene match: 4. The CDR3 has 13 amino acids. From germline, CDR1 is ENHRY and CDR2 SYGVKD. Profiled with immunoSEQ multiplex PCR; TCRdb holds only in-frame clones, not every one. The top ten hold 4% to 5.5% of the sample, which has approximately 150,000 clones, 70% to 90% seen once. Second-dose recipients at about 4 or about 12 weeks were treated as one pooled group. This receptor was identified in an adult who received the AZD1222 COVID-19 vaccine. J is TRBJ2-7 and V is TRBV10-3, with TRBD1 matching 7 bases. Source: peripheral blood, taken 28 days after the second AZD1222 dose. CDR3 bases: TGTGCCATCAGTGAGAGGAACAGGGGCGAGCAGTACTTC. The encoded protein is CAISERNRGEQYF.